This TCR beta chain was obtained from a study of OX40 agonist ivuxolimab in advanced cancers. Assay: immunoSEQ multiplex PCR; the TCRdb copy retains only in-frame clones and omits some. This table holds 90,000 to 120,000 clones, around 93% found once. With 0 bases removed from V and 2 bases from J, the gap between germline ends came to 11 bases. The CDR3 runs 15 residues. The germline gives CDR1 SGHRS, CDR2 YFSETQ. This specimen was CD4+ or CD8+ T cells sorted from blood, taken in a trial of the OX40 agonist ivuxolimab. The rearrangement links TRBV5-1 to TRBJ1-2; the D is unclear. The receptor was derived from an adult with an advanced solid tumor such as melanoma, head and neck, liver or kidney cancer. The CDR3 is CASSLGGGSNYGYTF. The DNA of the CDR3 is TGCGCCAGCAGCTTGGGCGGAGGGTCAAACTATGGCTACACCTTC.